This T cell receptor (beta chain) was recovered during a study of shared clonotypes between healthy human individuals (dated by TCRdb to the early 2020s). Background on the whole study: The cohort comprised a couple of women and three men aged 18 to 49 years. The study deeply sequenced blood TCR repertoires of five healthy adults to estimate repertoire size and the extent of clonotype sharing between individuals. Each donor's leukapheresis produced roughly between roughly 0.94 and 9.5 billion PBMCs. To increase sequencing depth and limit assay-specific biases, different laboratories used diverse techniques to prepare libraries and sequence TCR repertoires. For each donor, CD4 naive and CD4 memory were each given three plates, CD8 naive was given two plates, and CD8 memory was given one plate. Overall study outcomes, separate from this receptor: Only blood was sampled, and tissue TCR repertoires likely differ from those in blood. Naive subsets generally had larger estimated clonotype richness than memory subsets did. Clonotypes shared by all four sorted-subset donors showed higher generation probabilities than non-shared clonotypes. Approximately 5% of naive CD4, roughly 3.6% of naive CD8, 2.3% of memory CD4, and approximately 0.4% of memory CD8 clonotypes were shared across several donors. Rarefaction of sorted-subset datasets indicated incomplete sequencing despite the large sequencing depth. Based on pairwise subsampling, the degree of clonotype sharing among donors was expected to be affected by sequencing depth. The genetic and exposure-history diversity represented was limited by the small number of donors.

For this chain, trimming is 4 bases at the V end and 5 bases at the J end, and the number of junction bases without a gene match is 6. Inclusive of the bounding cysteine and phenylalanine, the CDR3 is 14 residues long. Here the CDR3 DNA is all that survives: 42 bases in frame from base 1. From the germline V gene (reference sequence), CDR1 is SEHNR and CDR2 is FQNEAQ. The donors were healthy, HIV-negative adults who had no recently reported acute infections or vaccinations. All donors were Caucasian adults living in Nashville, Tennessee, USA. CD4+ T cells were enriched by magnetic negative selection; naive cells were then positively selected on CD45RA, and the negative fraction formed the memory subset. Blood was collected by leukapheresis, and PBMCs were isolated by Ficoll-Histopaque density gradient centrifugation and then cryopreserved in liquid nitrogen vapor phase. Analytical flow cytometry was used to check the purity and quantity of every magnetically sorted T cell population. Genomic DNA was isolated from each sorted fraction and quantified by UV absorbance on a Nanodrop 2000c.

In the case of this clone: Its antigen target is currently unknown. No clone much larger than this one lies a single base away; base qualities are absent.

Using the deep immunoSEQ assay, TCR CDR3 regions were amplified from genomic DNA by multiplex PCR. For each cell subset, the extracted genomic DNA was distributed evenly across all wells of several immunoSEQ 96-well plates, and each plate served as one replicate. For sorted subsets, each replicate PCR was loaded with about 200 ng genomic DNA, equivalent to 25,000 to 30,000 T cell genomes. Purified libraries were measured with a Qubit 3.0 fluorometer, size-checked on a Bioanalyzer 2100, and measured again with the KAPA Library Quantification kit. Every immunoSEQ 96-well plate was sequenced on a separate single-read 150-cycle Illumina NextSeq 550 flow cell. The original pipeline was this. Because only junctional sequences without quality scores were contained in the immunoSEQ output, filtering matching that applied to full-length reads could not be performed. Sequences were annotated with PyIR, a Python wrapper for IgBLAST v1.9, and V/J genes and CDR3 were assigned using IMGT germline references. Reads were removed for weak V/J assignments (E-value above 1e-6), missing CDR3, stop codons, out-of-frame junctions, or ambiguous translated residues. A V3J clonotype was defined by an identical inferred V gene, J gene, and CDR3 amino acid sequence. Percentage overlap between repertoires was computed as shared unique clonotypes divided by the size of the smaller repertoire. Three approaches were used to assess repertoire richness: RTK rarefaction, the Chao1 estimator, and Recon v2.1 estimates of unobserved clonotypes. Generation probabilities for all TCRbeta clonotypes obtained by the gDNA method from several donors were computed using OLGA. The table was pulled from immuneACCESS by TCRdb, which kept in-frame rearrangements only. Such tables lose some clones; where checked, under half of the loss comes from unresolved V genes, and the rest has no known cause. Clonal size and the V and J genes are those of that table, whereas D and trimming came from the DNA. The sample table contains 2.3 million or so clones; only one count was recorded for 90% to 95% of them. The ten most abundant clones make up roughly 0.36% of the sample.

The rearrangement combines TRBV7-9 with TRBJ2-5; TRBD1 lines up with 8 middle nucleotides. This clonotype was sampled from a man younger than 35 in good health. Some clones in this sample may be carry-over from other donors' samples. Sequencing used naive CD4+ T cells from PBMCs. Explained via the paper, the cell subset or site label denotes: CD45RA+ positively selected. The nucleotide sequence is given as TGTGCCAGCAGCTCGAACACAGGGGGGGAGACCCAGTACTTC. Its product reads: CASSSNTGGETQYF.